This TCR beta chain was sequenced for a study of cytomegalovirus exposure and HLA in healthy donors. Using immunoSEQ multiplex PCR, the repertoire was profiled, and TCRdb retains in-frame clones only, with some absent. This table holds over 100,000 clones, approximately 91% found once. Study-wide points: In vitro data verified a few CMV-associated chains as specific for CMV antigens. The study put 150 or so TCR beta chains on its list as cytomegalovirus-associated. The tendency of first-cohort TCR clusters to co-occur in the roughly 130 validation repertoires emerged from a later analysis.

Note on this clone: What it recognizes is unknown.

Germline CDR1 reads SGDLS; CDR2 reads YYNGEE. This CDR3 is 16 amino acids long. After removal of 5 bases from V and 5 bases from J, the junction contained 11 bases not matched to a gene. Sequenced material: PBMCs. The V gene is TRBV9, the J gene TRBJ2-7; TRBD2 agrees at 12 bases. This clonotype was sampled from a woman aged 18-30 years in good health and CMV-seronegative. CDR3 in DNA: TGTGCCAGCAGTCCTTCCCGACTAGCGGGAGAGAACGAGCAGTACTTC. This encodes CASSPSRLAGENEQYF. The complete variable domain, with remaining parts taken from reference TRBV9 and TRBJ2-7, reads DSGVTQTPKHLITATGQRVTLRCSPRSGDLSVYWYQQSLDQGLQFLIQYYNGEERAKGNILERFSAQQFPDLHSELNLSSLELGDSALYFCASSPSRLAGENEQYFGPGTRLTVT.